A selection of T cell receptor beta chains follows, all from one sample in a study of blood T cell repertoires in COVID-19. TCRdb's copy holds only in-frame clones and misses some; the assay was immunoSEQ multiplex PCR. The data show under 300,000 clones, about 80% seen once. Sequencing input: peripheral blood. Receptors were obtained from a woman at least 80 years old with acute or convalescent COVID-19. CDR3s include the opening cysteine and the closing phenylalanine or tryptophan. Fields, in order: D gene, clone size, J gene, V gene, CDR3 protein, CDR3 DNA. D genes are given only for firm matches. Size is stated for part of the rows, as once, few or many counts, or as a class when the clone is expanded.

TRBD1	NA	TRBJ1-5	TRBV27	CASSSTFSTGTNQPQHF	TGTGCCAGCAGTTCCACCTTCTCGACAGGGACGAATCAGCCCCAGCATTTT
NA	NA	TRBJ1-5	TRBV19	CASSPTDSNQPQHF	TGTGCCAGTAGTCCCACAGATAGCAATCAGCCCCAGCATTTT
NA	once	TRBJ2-7	TRBV25-1	CASSRAGQPYEQYF	TGTGCCAGCAGTAGAGCGGGACAACCCTACGAGCAGTACTTC
NA	NA	TRBJ1-2	TRBV12-3/TRBV12-4	CASSLREGYGYTF	TGTGCCAGCAGTTTACGGGAGGGCTATGGCTACACCTTC
NA	NA	TRBJ1-6	TRBV18	CASSWGVDSPLHF	TGTGCCAGCTCATGGGGCGTCGATTCACCCCTCCACTTT
NA	NA	TRBJ2-5	TRBV7-2	CASSLEASFYETQYF	TGTGCCAGCAGCTTAGAGGCTAGCTTTTACGAGACCCAGTACTTC
NA	NA	TRBJ2-3	TRBV15	CATSQKTGASTDTQYF	TGTGCCACCAGCCAAAAGACTGGAGCTAGCACAGATACGCAGTATTTT
TRBD1	NA	TRBJ1-3	TRBV5-1	CASSAGQILNTIYF	TGCGCCAGCAGCGCGGGACAGATACTAAACACCATATATTTT
NA	NA	TRBJ1-1	TRBV6-5	CASSFKGGDTEAFF	TGTGCCAGCAGTTTTAAAGGGGGGGATACTGAAGCTTTCTTT
TRBD2	NA	TRBJ2-7	TRBV28	CASSLGGGASGAYEQYF	TGTGCCAGCAGTTTAGGAGGGGGCGCTAGCGGGGCCTACGAGCAGTACTTC
TRBD1	once	TRBJ2-7	TRBV11-2	CASSLNRGTYEQYF	TGTGCCAGCAGCTTGAACAGGGGGACCTACGAGCAGTACTTC
TRBD1	NA	TRBJ1-2	TRBV18	CASSAGKTGTDRGYTF	TGTGCCAGCTCCGCAGGAAAAACCGGGACAGATCGTGGCTACACCTTC
TRBD1	NA	TRBJ1-4	TRBV2	CASSATGGMGEKLFF	TGTGCCAGCAGTGCCACAGGGGGCATGGGTGAAAAACTGTTTTTT
TRBD1	NA	TRBJ2-2	TRBV2	CASSNRGPGELFF	TGTGCCAGCAGTAACAGGGGTCCCGGGGAGCTGTTTTTT
TRBD1	few	TRBJ1-5	TRBV4-1	CASSQPGTGAPNQPQHF	TGCGCCAGCAGCCAGCCCGGGACAGGCGCTCCCAATCAGCCCCAGCATTTT
NA	NA	TRBJ1-5	TRBV30	CAWSGGLDQPQHF	TGTGCCTGGAGTGGCGGGTTGGATCAGCCCCAGCATTTT
NA	NA	TRBJ2-7	TRBV7-9	CASRTGGREQYF	TGTGCCAGCAGGACTGGCGGCCGCGAGCAGTACTTC
TRBD2	NA	TRBJ2-1	TRBV19	CASSSPGTSGGNEQFF	TGTGCCAGTAGTTCGCCCGGGACTAGCGGGGGTAATGAGCAGTTCTTC
TRBD1	NA	TRBJ1-4	TRBV9	CASSVGQGEKLFF	TGTGCCAGCAGCGTAGGACAGGGGGAAAAACTGTTTTTT
TRBD2	NA	TRBJ2-3	TRBV28	CASGGTSGKTDTQYF	TGTGCCAGCGGTGGGACTAGCGGGAAGACAGATACGCAGTATTTT
TRBD1	NA	TRBJ1-5	TRBV24-1	CATSRDRVDQPQHF	TGTGCCACCAGTCGGGACAGGGTCGATCAGCCCCAGCATTTT
NA	NA	TRBJ1-2	TRBV28	CASSAGHYGYTF	TGTGCCAGCAGTGCGGGACACTATGGCTACACCTTC
TRBD1	NA	TRBJ2-7	TRBV2	CASRRDRGPSEQYF	TGTGCCAGCAGGAGGGACAGGGGGCCCAGCGAGCAGTACTTC
NA	NA	TRBJ2-7	TRBV1	CTSSQDGQVYEQYF	TGCACCAGCAGCCAAGATGGCCAGGTTTACGAGCAGTACTTC
TRBD1	NA	TRBJ2-7	TRBV4-2	CASRDRETSYEQYF	TGTGCCAGCCGGGACAGGGAGACCTCCTACGAGCAGTACTTC
NA	NA	TRBJ1-1	TRBV18	CASSPELKMNTEAFF	TGTGCCAGCTCACCAGAGCTGAAGATGAACACTGAAGCTTTCTTT
NA	NA	TRBJ1-1	TRBV6-5	CASISTLDSYTEAFF	TGTGCCAGCATCTCAACCCTGGACAGTTACACTGAAGCTTTCTTT
NA	NA	TRBJ1-3	TRBV2	CASSEHSGNTIYF	TGTGCCAGCAGTGAACACTCTGGAAACACCATATATTTT
TRBD2	once	TRBJ2-7	TRBV10-3	CAISGSGVGEQYF	TGTGCCATCAGTGGGAGCGGGGTTGGGGAGCAGTACTTC
TRBD1	NA	TRBJ2-3	TRBV19	CASTDRGRSTDTQYF	TGTGCCAGTACCGACAGGGGAAGAAGCACAGATACGCAGTATTTT
NA	NA	TRBJ1-2	TRBV18	CASSPEENYGYTF	TGTGCCAGCTCACCAGAGGAAAACTATGGCTACACCTTC
TRBD2	NA	TRBJ2-1	TRBV12-5	CASAPTSGGPAYINEQFF	TGTGCTAGTGCTCCGACTAGCGGGGGGCCGGCCTACATAAATGAGCAGTTCTTC